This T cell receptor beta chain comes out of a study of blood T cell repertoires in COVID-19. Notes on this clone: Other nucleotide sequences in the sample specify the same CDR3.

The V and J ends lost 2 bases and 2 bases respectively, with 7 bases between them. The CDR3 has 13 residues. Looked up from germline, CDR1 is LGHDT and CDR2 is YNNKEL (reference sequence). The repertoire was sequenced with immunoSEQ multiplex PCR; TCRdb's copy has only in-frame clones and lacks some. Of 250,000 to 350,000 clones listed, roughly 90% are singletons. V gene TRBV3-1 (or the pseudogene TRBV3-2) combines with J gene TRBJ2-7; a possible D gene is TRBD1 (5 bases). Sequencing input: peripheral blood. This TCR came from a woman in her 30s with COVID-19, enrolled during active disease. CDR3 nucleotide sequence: TGTGCCAGCAGCCAACAGGGTACCTACGAGCAGTACTTC. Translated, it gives CASSQQGTYEQYF.